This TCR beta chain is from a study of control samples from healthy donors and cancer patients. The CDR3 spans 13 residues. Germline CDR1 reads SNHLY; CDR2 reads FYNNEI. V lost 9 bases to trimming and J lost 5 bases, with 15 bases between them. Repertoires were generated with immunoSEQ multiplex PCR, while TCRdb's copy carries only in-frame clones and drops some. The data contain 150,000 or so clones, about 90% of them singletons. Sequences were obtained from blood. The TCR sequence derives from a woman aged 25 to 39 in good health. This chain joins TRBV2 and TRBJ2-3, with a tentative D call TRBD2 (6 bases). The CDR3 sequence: CARRTMGGDTQYF. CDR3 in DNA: TGTGCCAGACGGACAATGGGAGGAGATACGCAGTATTTT.